One T cell receptor beta chain is described in this entry. V was pared by 5 bases and J by 4 bases, with 8 bases of the junction left unmatched. Germline CDR1 MGHDK, CDR2 SYGVNS. CDR3 length: 15 amino acids. The data stem from a study of cytomegalovirus exposure and HLA in healthy donors. It was with 60 Vbeta and 13 Jbeta primers that the PCR ran. The data were produced by immunoSEQ multiplex PCR, yet TCRdb's version contains in-frame clones alone and is incomplete. The sample holds around 150,000 clones; roughly four fifths are singletons and the top ten take 3% to 3.5%. The specimen sequenced was PBMCs. The chain uses TRBV25-1 and TRBJ2-1; 7 nucleotides line up with TRBD2. This TCR derives from a woman in her 40s in good health and CMV-seronegative. The CDR3 DNA reads TGTGCCAGCAGTCTTGGGGGGGTACGGTACAATGAGCAGTTCTTC. Residues: CASSLGGVRYNEQFF.